The 28 T cell receptor beta chains below come from one sample, sequenced in a study of long-term antiretroviral therapy in people with HIV. It was version v3.0 of the immunoSEQ assay that was run at survey level. The assay was immunoSEQ multiplex PCR, and TCRdb's table has in-frame clones only and misses some. This sample carries 35,000 to 40,000 clones, approximately 85% of them seen once, and the ten largest clones take around 14%. Sequenced here: unsorted PBMCs, sampled 0.3 years after starting antiretroviral therapy. The receptor source for this set is a man aged 18 to 29 with HIV.

There are a few counts of this clone. The CDR3 nucleotides read TGTGCCAGCAGCTTCAGGGTGGGAAATAATTCACCCCTCCACTTT. Encoded protein: CASSFRVGNNSPLHF. The chain has TRBV7-9 and TRBJ1-6, with D possibly being TRBD1 (5 bases). The germline V and J ends were trimmed by 3 bases and 5 bases, with 11 bases remaining between them. The CDR3 totals 15 residues. Germline V gene sequence: CDR1 SEHNR, CDR2 FQNEAQ (reference sequence).

The chain has TRBV19 and TRBJ2-7, with 7 bases aligning to TRBD2. The V segment lost 7 bases and the J segment 7 bases; nucleotides outside the gene matches: 16. This CDR3 contains 15 residues. Germline V lookup: CDR1 LNHDA, CDR2 SQIVND (reference sequence). For the CDR3, the DNA is TGTGCCAGTAAACCAGGCAGCGGGGATCCTAGAGAGCAGTACTTC. This translates into CASKPGSGDPREQYF.

The rearrangement links TRBV28 to TRBJ2-1; D is unclear. V lost 6 bases to trimming and J lost 1 base, with 13 bases between them. The CDR3 loop spans 15 amino acids. Germline V gene lookup returns CDR1 MDHEN and CDR2 SYDVKM. CDR3 in amino acids: CASSPFGTSYNEQFF. In nucleotides, the CDR3 is TGTGCCAGCAGCCCGTTTGGAACTTCCTACAATGAGCAGTTCTTC.

This clone was recorded a few times. This sequence joins TRBV13 and TRBJ2-7, with D possibly matching TRBD1 (5 bases). The V gene lost 4 bases and the J gene lost 1 base, with 20 bases spanning the gap. The CDR3 length is 17 residues. Germline V gives CDR1 PRHDT, CDR2 FYEKMQ (reference sequence). The CDR3 loop reads CASSSPGLPRGSYEQYF. For the CDR3, the DNA is TGTGCCAGCAGCTCTCCAGGGTTGCCCCGTGGGTCCTACGAGCAGTACTTC.

The chain carries TRBV28 and TRBJ2-7; no clear D. This CDR3 spans 15 amino acids. The germline V and J ends were trimmed by 4 bases and 0 bases, with 13 bases remaining between them. Germline V gene data show CDR1 as MDHEN and CDR2 as SYDVKM. CDR3 amino acids: CASSSSQAFSYEQYF. CDR3 nucleotides: TGTGCCAGCAGTTCATCCCAAGCGTTCTCCTACGAGCAGTACTTC. Full variable domain (missing parts from reference TRBV28 and TRBJ2-7): DVKVTQSSRYLVKRTGEKVFLECVQDMDHENMFWYRQDPGLGLRLIYFSYDVKMKEKGDIPEGYSVSREKKERFSLILESASTNQTSMYLCASSSSQAFSYEQYFGPGTRLTVT.

The rearrangement uses TRBV5-6 and TRBJ2-2, with 10 bases identical to TRBD2. The length of the CDR3 is 14 residues. V lost 4 bases, J lost 7 bases, and 4 bases stayed unmatched. Germline V gene lookup returns CDR1 SGHDT and CDR2 YYEEEE. The CDR3 here is CASSPGLAFGELFF. DNA of the CDR3: TGTGCCAGCAGCCCGGGACTAGCGTTCGGGGAGCTGTTTTTT.

The DNA for the CDR3 is TGTGCCAGCAGTTACGGGGAGGGAGGAGGCTACACCTTC. Translated: CASSYGEGGGYTF. The V call is TRBV6-5, the J call TRBJ1-2; D is unresolved. Per the germline V gene, CDR1 is MNHEY and CDR2 is SVGAGI. This CDR3 has 13 amino acids. V shed 2 bases and J shed 8 bases, with 12 bases lying between them.

The chain carries TRBV6-1 and TRBJ2-2; D may correspond to TRBD1 or TRBD2 (5 bases each). The CDR3 length is 14 residues. Germline V lookup: CDR1 MNHNS, CDR2 SASEGT. With 6 bases removed from V and 3 bases from J, the gap between germline ends came to 11 bases. In nucleotides, the CDR3 is TGTGCCAGCAGCACCGGGACGGACACCGGGGAGCTGTTTTTT. This encodes CASSTGTDTGELFF.

The rearrangement uses TRBV4-3 and TRBJ1-3, with D unclear. Per the germline V gene, CDR1 is LGHNA and CDR2 is YSLEER. CDR3 size: 14 residues. The germline V and J ends were trimmed by 5 bases and 8 bases, with 16 bases remaining between them. The CDR3 DNA sequence: TGCGCCAGCAGCTTCCCCAGTAGTCGGGACACCATATATTTT. Translating it yields CASSFPSSRDTIYF.

This clone occurred once. The chain is built from TRBV7-9 and TRBJ2-3; possibly TRBD2 for D (5 bases). The germline gives CDR1 SEHNR, CDR2 FQNEAQ (reference sequence). CDR3 size: 16 residues. V dropped 3 bases and J dropped 2 bases, with 15 bases sitting between them. As DNA, the CDR3 is TGTGCCAGCAGCTTCGGGCTAGCCGGCTCCACAGATACGCAGTATTTT. As protein: CASSFGLAGSTDTQYF.

The genes are TRBV5-5 and TRBJ2-2; D remains unclear. Germline V gene sequence: CDR1 SGHKS, CDR2 YYEKEE (reference sequence). The CDR3 is 15 residues long. V lost 2 bases and J 2 bases, leaving 10 bases between the germline ends. CDR3: CASSFDGSNTGELFF. CDR3 bases: TGTGCCAGCAGCTTTGACGGATCTAACACCGGGGAGCTGTTTTTT.

The V call is TRBV28, the J call TRBJ2-7; D is unclear. V was shortened by 2 bases and J by 4 bases, with 6 bases between the two germline ends. Germline V lookup: CDR1 MDHEN, CDR2 SYDVKM. The CDR3 is 12 amino acids. The CDR3 DNA reads TGTGCCAGCAGTTTACAATCTTACGAGCAGTACTTC. Residues: CASSLQSYEQYF.

The V gene is TRBV7-8, the J gene TRBJ1-2; D remains ambiguous. CDR1 SGHVS and CDR2 FQNEAQ come from the germline V gene. CDR3 size: 13 residues. With 5 bases removed from V and 5 bases from J, the gap between germline ends came to 12 bases. The CDR3 spells CASSRTGGYGYTF. CDR3 bases: TGTGCCAGCAGCCGGACGGGTGGATATGGCTACACCTTC.

The gene calls are TRBV5-4 and TRBJ1-1; D is possibly TRBD1 (5 bases). The germline gives CDR1 SGHNT, CDR2 YYREEE (reference sequence). The CDR3 is made up of 14 amino acids. Deletions cut 2 bases from V and 6 bases from J, with 14 bases between. Here the CDR3 reads CASSLRMVGAEAFF. The CDR3 DNA reads TGTGCCAGCAGCTTAAGGATGGTAGGGGCTGAAGCTTTCTTT.

This clone was seen a single time. The V gene is TRBV28, the J gene TRBJ1-5; 7 positions agree with TRBD1. J was trimmed by 6 bases and V by 7 bases; bases with no gene match: 12. The germline V gene has CDR1 MDHEN and CDR2 SYDVKM. The CDR3 runs 15 residues. The CDR3 DNA follows: TGTGCCAGCACTAATACAGGGGAACCAGGTCAGCCCCAGCATTTT. Encoded protein: CASTNTGEPGQPQHF.

This clone was seen only once. The gene calls are TRBV7-9 and TRBJ2-3; D gene ambiguous. V was shortened by 1 base and J by 0 bases, with 5 bases between the two germline ends. Per germline, CDR1 SEHNR and CDR2 FQNEAQ (reference sequence). The CDR3 contains 14 residues. The CDR3 sequence: CASSLGPSTDTQYF. The CDR3 DNA reads as TGTGCCAGCAGCTTAGGGCCCAGCACAGATACGCAGTATTTT.

This chain links TRBV9 with TRBJ2-1, with 12 bases matching TRBD2. CDR3 length equals 15 residues. From germline, CDR1 is SGDLS and CDR2 YYNGEE. Trimming cost V 0 bases and J 8 bases; bases outside gene matches: 3. CDR3 residues: CASSVGLAGGYEQFF. CDR3 nucleotides: TGTGCCAGCAGCGTAGGCCTAGCGGGAGGGTATGAGCAGTTCTTC.

The CDR3 DNA is TGTGCCAGCAGCTTGGAGACTAGCGGGGGGGTTCATCCCCAGGAGACCCAGTACTTC. Protein sequence: CASSLETSGGVHPQETQYF. This chain connects TRBV5-4 to TRBJ2-5, with 14 bases aligning to TRBD2. The CDR3 loop spans 19 amino acids. J gave up 5 bases and V 0 bases, and 12 bases lay outside the gene matches. CDR1 is SGHNT and CDR2 is YYREEE in the germline V gene (reference sequence).

This clone showed up just once. The chain combines TRBV5-1 with TRBJ1-3, with D possibly TRBD1 on 5 matching bases. CDR3 length equals 18 residues. The germline gives CDR1 SGHRS, CDR2 YFSETQ. Trimming left V 0 bases short and J 2 bases short, with 18 bases between. The chain's CDR3 is CASSLGGTLVPPGNTIYF. CDR3 DNA: TGCGCCAGCAGCTTGGGGGGGACCCTCGTTCCCCCTGGAAACACCATATATTTT.

The chain is built from TRBV7-9 and TRBJ2-5; D is ambiguous. In germline, CDR1 is SEHNR, CDR2 FQNEAQ (reference sequence). V was pared by 0 bases and J by 7 bases, with 12 bases between. The CDR3 covers 14 residues. CDR3 coding DNA: TGTGCCAGCAGCTTAGCTCAAGGGTGGGGGACCCAGTACTTC. This translates into CASSLAQGWGTQYF.

The chain uses TRBV5-1 and TRBJ1-1; the D is unclear. Trimming shortened V by 0 bases and J by 5 bases, and 14 bases separated the two germline ends. The CDR3 has 15 amino acids. Germline CDR1 SGHRS, CDR2 YFSETQ. The DNA of the CDR3 is TGCGCCAGCAGCTTGGACGGGGTGTGGAATACTGAAGCTTTCTTT. Protein product: CASSLDGVWNTEAFF.

The chain has TRBV6-5 and TRBJ1-4, with no clear D. The CDR3 is 15 residues long. Trimming pared 0 bases from V and 7 bases from J, leaving 12 bases between. Germline V CDR1 and CDR2: MNHEY, SVGAGI. CDR3 DNA: TGTGCCAGCAGTTACTCGGAGCGAGGTGGTGAAAAACTGTTTTTT. Amino acid sequence: CASSYSERGGEKLFF.

V is TRBV5-1 and J is TRBJ2-3, with 8 bases lining up with TRBD1. Germline assignment: CDR1 SGHRS and CDR2 YFSETQ. This CDR3 has 13 residues. After removal of 2 bases from V and 5 bases from J, the junction contained 1 base not matched to a gene. The CDR3 here is CASSLQGEDTQYF. Written as DNA, the CDR3 is TGCGCCAGCAGCTTACAGGGGGAAGATACGCAGTATTTT. Looking up the rest from reference TRBV5-1 and TRBJ2-3 gives the full variable domain: KAGVTQTPRYLIKTRGQQVTLSCSPISGHRSVSWYQQTPGQGLQFLFEYFSETQRNKGNFPGRFSGRQFSNSRSEMNVSTLELGDSALYLCASSLQGEDTQYFGPGTRLTVL.

This clone appeared a few times. V usage is TRBV18 and J usage is TRBJ2-2, with 7 bases fitting TRBD2. The CDR3 totals 15 residues. Germline CDR1 and CDR2: KGHSH and LQKENI. J gave up 5 bases and V 1 base, and 4 bases lay outside the gene matches. The chain's CDR3 is CASSPLAGDTGELFF. The CDR3 nucleotides are TGTGCCAGCTCACCACTGGCGGGAGATACCGGGGAGCTGTTTTTT.

This sequence joins TRBV10-3 and TRBJ2-1, with a possible D match to TRBD1 (6 bases). Germline V lookup: CDR1 ENHRY, CDR2 SYGVKD. Trimming took off 3 bases at V and 5 bases at J, with 11 bases between the two ends. The CDR3 is 14 amino acids. CDR3 sequence reads: CAISDPGTNNEQFF. The CDR3 DNA follows: TGTGCCATCAGTGACCCCGGGACAAACAATGAGCAGTTCTTC.

The V gene is TRBV7-9, the J gene TRBJ2-1; D gene ambiguous. Trimming removed 1 base at V and 8 bases at J, with 12 bases between. The CDR3 totals 14 residues. Germline assignment: CDR1 SEHNR and CDR2 FQNEAQ (reference sequence). CDR3 region: CASSLGVAVDEQFF. The CDR3 DNA sequence: TGTGCCAGCAGCTTAGGCGTGGCGGTGGATGAGCAGTTCTTC.

The CDR3 region has the DNA TGCGCCAGCAGCCTTACAGGTGGGGGGGGTGAAAAACTGTTTTTT. Protein product: CASSLTGGGGEKLFF. The genes are TRBV4-3 and TRBJ1-4; a weak D match, TRBD1 (5 bases). Germline CDR1 and CDR2: LGHNA and YSLEER. This CDR3 contains 15 residues. V shed 4 bases and J shed 7 bases, with 16 bases lying between them.

This clone was detected only once. The chain couples TRBV27 to TRBJ2-7; no reliable D call. Trimming removed 3 bases at V and 2 bases at J, with 11 bases between. This CDR3 has 14 residues. Per the germline V gene, CDR1 is MNHEY and CDR2 is SMNVEV (reference sequence). The DNA of the CDR3 is TGTGCCAGCAGTTTGAAACCCGGCCCCTACGAGCAGTACTTC. Translated, it gives CASSLKPGPYEQYF.